These T cell receptor beta chains were read from a single sample in a study of blood T cell repertoires in COVID-19. Here immunoSEQ multiplex PCR was the method, and the copy in TCRdb shows in-frame clones only, minus some. The table shows 64,000 or so clones, with approximately 86% occurring only once. Sequencing was carried out using peripheral blood. These receptor sequences come from a middle-aged man with acute or convalescent COVID-19. Each CDR3 is given with its conserved first and last residue. The D gene is left open where the match is weak. Size tells how often a clone was seen (once, few, many) or the class of an expanded clone, and some rows leave it out.

CDR3nt	CDR3aa	v_gene	j_gene	abundance	d_gene
TGTGCCAGCAGCCAAGGCGGGCAGCCCCAGCATTTT	CASSQGGQPQHF	TRBV7-9	TRBJ1-5	.	.
TGCAGCGTTTCCACAGTGGGAGGGGATACGCAGTATTTT	CSVSTVGGDTQYF	TRBV29-1	TRBJ2-3	.	TRBD2
TGTGCCAGCAGCTTACAGGGACAGGTGTGGGAGCAGTACTTC	CASSLQGQVWEQYF	TRBV11-2	TRBJ2-7	.	TRBD1
TGTGCCAGCAGCCAAGGTGGGGCCACACTCCTTCACGAGCAGTACTTC	CASSQGGATLLHEQYF	TRBV11-2	TRBJ2-7	.	.
TGTGCCAGCTCAAGGCAACAGGGTAGGGAAGAGACCCAGTACTTC	CASSRQQGREETQYF	TRBV18	TRBJ2-5	.	.
TGTGCCAGCAGCACTAGACAGGGGAACACCGGGGAGCTGTTTTTT	CASSTRQGNTGELFF	TRBV9	TRBJ2-2	.	TRBD1
TGCGCCAGCAGCTTGGAGCGGAGGAACACCGGGGAGCTGTTTTTT	CASSLERRNTGELFF	TRBV5-1	TRBJ2-2	.	.
TGTGCCAGCGGAAGGGGGTATGGCTACACCTTC	CASGRGYGYTF	TRBV3-1/TRBV3-2	TRBJ1-2	.	.
TGTGCCATCCGACTAGCGGGGGGTGGCGGGGAGCTGTTTTTT	CAIRLAGGGGELFF	TRBV19	TRBJ2-2	.	TRBD2
TGTGCCAGCAGTAAACGACAGGCCCGACGGGTTGGCACTGAAGCTTTCTTT	CASSKRQARRVGTEAFF	TRBV27	TRBJ1-1	.	.
TGTGCCAGCTCACCAGTGACTGCGGGGGGCGTCAATGAGCAGTTCTTC	CASSPVTAGGVNEQFF	TRBV18	TRBJ2-1	.	TRBD2
TGTGCCAGCAGCCGACAGAGCATGAACACTGAAGCTTTCTTT	CASSRQSMNTEAFF	TRBV6-5	TRBJ1-1	once	.
TGCGCCAGCAGCCCAACCGGCAGGGGGCGCTGGGAAAAACTGTTTTTT	CASSPTGRGRWEKLFF	TRBV4-1	TRBJ1-4	.	TRBD1
TGCAGTGCTAGTCGGGGGGCCGGAAACACCATATATTTT	CSASRGAGNTIYF	TRBV20-1	TRBJ1-3	once	.
TGTGCCAGTAGTATTGGAGGGCCTTGGAATTCACCCCTCCACTTT	CASSIGGPWNSPLHF	TRBV19	TRBJ1-6	.	.
TGTGCCACCAGTGGCGAGGGAGCCTACAATGAGCAGTTCTTC	CATSGEGAYNEQFF	TRBV24-1	TRBJ2-1	.	.
TGCGCCAGCAGCCAAGGGCCGGGGGACAGCCGATCTACGCAGTATTTT	CASSQGPGDSRSTQYF	TRBV4-1	TRBJ2-3	.	.
TGTGCCAGCAGCCAAATACCAGGGGGCACAGATACGCAGTATTTT	CASSQIPGGTDTQYF	TRBV14	TRBJ2-3	.	.
TGTGCCAGCAGTTCCCACATTAGCAATCAGCCCCAGCATTTT	CASSSHISNQPQHF	TRBV6-5	TRBJ1-5	.	.
TGCAGCGGGAGACAGGGGGAGTCCTACGAGCAGTACTTC	CSGRQGESYEQYF	TRBV29-1	TRBJ2-7	.	TRBD1
TGCGCCAGCAGCGAGATCAGGGTTTATGGCTACACCTTC	CASSEIRVYGYTF	TRBV10-2	TRBJ1-2	.	.
TGCGCCAGCAGCCAAGATACAGCTATCACCATCTCTGGGGCCAACGTCCTGACTTTC	CASSQDTAITISGANVLTF	TRBV4-1	TRBJ2-6	.	.
TGTGCCAGCGGGGACTTACGGAACACTGAAGCTTTCTTT	CASGDLRNTEAFF	TRBV5-6	TRBJ1-1	.	.
TGTGCCACCAGCAGAGATCTCGCGGGTTCTGGAAACACCATATATTTT	CATSRDLAGSGNTIYF	TRBV15	TRBJ1-3	.	.
TGTGCCAGCAGCTCAGGGGTCCGGACCGGGGAGCTGTTTTTT	CASSSGVRTGELFF	TRBV7-2	TRBJ2-2	.	.
TGTGCCAGCAGCGTAGATGGGGGCGCTGGCTATGGCTACACCTTC	CASSVDGGAGYGYTF	TRBV9	TRBJ1-2	.	.
TGCAGCGTTTTACAGGGAAAAGAGACCCAGTACTTC	CSVLQGKETQYF	TRBV29-1	TRBJ2-5	.	.
TGTGCCAGCAGCTTAGGAGTGCCCCCGAAAAATGAGCAGTTCTTC	CASSLGVPPKNEQFF	TRBV7-3	TRBJ2-1	.	.
TGTGCCAGCAGCCCAAGGGGGCCCGGGACAGGGGTCTACACCTTC	CASSPRGPGTGVYTF	TRBV5-5	TRBJ1-2	.	TRBD1
TGCGCCAGCAGCTTGGCCGTGGGTGAGGGCGGCTACACCTTC	CASSLAVGEGGYTF	TRBV5-1	TRBJ1-2	.	.
TGTGCCAGCAGTGAATGGAGGGGCGAGCAGTACTTC	CASSEWRGEQYF	TRBV25-1	TRBJ2-7	once	.
TGTGCCAGCAGCTTATCGTACGGGGAGGGTGGCTACACCTTC	CASSLSYGEGGYTF	TRBV11-3	TRBJ1-2	.	.
TGTGCCAGTAGCCCCGGGACAACCGACGAATACGAGCAGTACTTC	CASSPGTTDEYEQYF	TRBV19	TRBJ2-7	.	.
TGCGCCAGCAGTGAGTTCTCGGGGTCCTACGAGCAGTACTTC	CASSEFSGSYEQYF	TRBV10-1	TRBJ2-7	.	.
TGTGCCAGCAGTACCACTGGGCCCCAGCATTTT	CASSTTGPQHF	TRBV6-5	TRBJ1-5	.	.
TGTGCCAGCAGTTCCCACCGGGGGACCCAGTACTTC	CASSSHRGTQYF	TRBV6-2/TRBV6-3	TRBJ2-5	.	.
TGTGCCAGCAGCCCCCCCGGGAGCGCCCACAATGAGCAGTTCTTC	CASSPPGSAHNEQFF	TRBV7-2	TRBJ2-1	.	.
TGTGCCAGCAGTTACAGGGGTGGGGATCAGCCCCAGCATTTT	CASSYRGGDQPQHF	TRBV6-6	TRBJ1-5	.	.
TGTGCCAGCACCCCCCGACAAGGGGTCTCTGGGGCCAACGTCCTGACTTTC	CASTPRQGVSGANVLTF	TRBV14	TRBJ2-6	.	.
TGTGCCACCAGTGACACCGGACTAGCGGGGGGGCAAGAGACCCAGTACTTC	CATSDTGLAGGQETQYF	TRBV24-1	TRBJ2-5	.	TRBD2
TGTGCCAGCAGTTACTCGGAGGGAAGGTATGGCTACACCTTC	CASSYSEGRYGYTF	TRBV6-6	TRBJ1-2	.	.
TGTGCCAGCAGCTTCGGACAGACCACCTCACCCCTCCACTTT	CASSFGQTTSPLHF	TRBV7-2	TRBJ1-6	once	.
TGTGCCAGCAGTTACTCGGGACAGGGTTACGGCTACACCTTC	CASSYSGQGYGYTF	TRBV6-5	TRBJ1-2	.	TRBD1
TGTGCCACCAGTGGGACAGGGGTGGCCTATGGCTACACCTTC	CATSGTGVAYGYTF	TRBV24-1	TRBJ1-2	once	TRBD1
TGTGCCAGCAGCCGGGAAGGGGATACGCAGTATTTT	CASSREGDTQYF	TRBV9	TRBJ2-3	.	.
TGTGCCAGCAGCTTTAAAGACAGGGAAACGAAGCAGTACTTC	CASSFKDRETKQYF	TRBV5-4	TRBJ2-7	.	TRBD1
TGCGCCAGCAGCTTGACGACAGGAGCGACCGGGGAGCTGTTTTTT	CASSLTTGATGELFF	TRBV5-1	TRBJ2-2	.	.